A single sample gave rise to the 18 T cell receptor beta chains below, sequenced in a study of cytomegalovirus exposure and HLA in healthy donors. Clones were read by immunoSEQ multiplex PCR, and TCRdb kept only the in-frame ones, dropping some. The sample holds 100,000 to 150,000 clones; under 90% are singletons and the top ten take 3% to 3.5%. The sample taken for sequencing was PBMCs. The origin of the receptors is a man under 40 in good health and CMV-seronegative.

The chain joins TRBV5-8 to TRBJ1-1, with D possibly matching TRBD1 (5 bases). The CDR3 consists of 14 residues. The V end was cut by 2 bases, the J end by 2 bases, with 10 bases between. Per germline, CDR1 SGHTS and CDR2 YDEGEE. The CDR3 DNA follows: TGTGCCAGCAGCTTTTTAGACAGAAACACTGAAGCTTTCTTT. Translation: CASSFLDRNTEAFF.

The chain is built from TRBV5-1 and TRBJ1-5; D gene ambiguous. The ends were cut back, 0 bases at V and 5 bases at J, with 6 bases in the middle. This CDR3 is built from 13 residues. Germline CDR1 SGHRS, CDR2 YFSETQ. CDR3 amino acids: CASSLGSDQPQHF. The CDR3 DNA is TGCGCCAGCAGCTTGGGGAGTGATCAGCCCCAGCATTTT. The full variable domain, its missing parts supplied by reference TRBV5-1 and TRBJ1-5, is KAGVTQTPRYLIKTRGQQVTLSCSPISGHRSVSWYQQTPGQGLQFLFEYFSETQRNKGNFPGRFSGRQFSNSRSEMNVSTLELGDSALYLCASSLGSDQPQHFGDGTRLSIL.

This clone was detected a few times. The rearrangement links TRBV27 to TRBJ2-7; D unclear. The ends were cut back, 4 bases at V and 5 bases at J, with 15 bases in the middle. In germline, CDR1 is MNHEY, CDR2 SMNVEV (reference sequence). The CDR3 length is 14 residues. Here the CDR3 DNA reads TGTGCCAGCAGTTCTGGCCTTCACATGCACGAGCAGTACTTC. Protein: CASSSGLHMHEQYF.

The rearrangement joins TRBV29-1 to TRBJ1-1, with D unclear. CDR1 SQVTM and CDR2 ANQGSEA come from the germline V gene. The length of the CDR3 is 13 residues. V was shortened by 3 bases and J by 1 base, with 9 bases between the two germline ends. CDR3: CSVEAGRNTEAFF. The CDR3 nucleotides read TGCAGCGTTGAGGCAGGCAGGAACACTGAAGCTTTCTTT.

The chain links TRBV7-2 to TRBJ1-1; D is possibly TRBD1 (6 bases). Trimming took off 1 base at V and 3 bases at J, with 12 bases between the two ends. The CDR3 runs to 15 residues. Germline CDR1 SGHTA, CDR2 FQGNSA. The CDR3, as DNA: TGTGCCAGCAGCTTAGTTGGGGGGGCGGACACTGAAGCTTTCTTT. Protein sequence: CASSLVGGADTEAFF.

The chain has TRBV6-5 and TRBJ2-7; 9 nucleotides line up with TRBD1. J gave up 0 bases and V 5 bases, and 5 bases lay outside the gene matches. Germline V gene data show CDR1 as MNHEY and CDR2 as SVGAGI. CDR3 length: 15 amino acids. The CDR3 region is CASSATGQGSYEQYF. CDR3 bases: TGTGCCAGCAGTGCTACGGGACAGGGCTCCTACGAGCAGTACTTC.

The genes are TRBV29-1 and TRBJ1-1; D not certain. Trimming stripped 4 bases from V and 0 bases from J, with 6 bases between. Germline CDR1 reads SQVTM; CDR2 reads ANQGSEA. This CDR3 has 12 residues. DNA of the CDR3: TGCAGCGTTGGCAGGATGAACACTGAAGCTTTCTTT. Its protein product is CSVGRMNTEAFF.

The CDR3 nucleotides read TGTGCCAGCTCGCCCGATGGCCGGACCCAGTACTTC. It yields the protein CASSPDGRTQYF. This sequence joins TRBV18 and TRBJ2-5; no reliable D call. There are 12 residues in the CDR3. CDR1 KGHSH and CDR2 LQKENI come from the germline V gene. Trimming left V 6 bases short and J 7 bases short, with 12 bases between.

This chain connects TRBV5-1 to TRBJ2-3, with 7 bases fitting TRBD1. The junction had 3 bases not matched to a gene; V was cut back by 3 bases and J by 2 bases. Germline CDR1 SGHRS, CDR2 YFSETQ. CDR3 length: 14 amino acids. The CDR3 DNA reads TGCGCCAGCAGCTCCGGGACAGTCACAGATACGCAGTATTTT. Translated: CASSSGTVTDTQYF.

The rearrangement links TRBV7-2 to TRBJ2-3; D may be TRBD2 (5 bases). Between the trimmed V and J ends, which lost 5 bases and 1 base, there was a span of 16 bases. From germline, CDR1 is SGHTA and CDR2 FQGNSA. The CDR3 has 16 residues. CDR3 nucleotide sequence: TGTGCCAGCAGCCAGCTAAGCGGTCTCGGCACAGATACGCAGTATTTT. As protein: CASSQLSGLGTDTQYF.

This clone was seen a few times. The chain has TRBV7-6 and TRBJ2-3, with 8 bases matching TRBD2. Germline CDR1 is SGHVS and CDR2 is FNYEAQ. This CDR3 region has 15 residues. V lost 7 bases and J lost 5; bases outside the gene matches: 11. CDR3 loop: CASTQGAGGGDTQYF. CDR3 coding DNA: TGTGCCAGCACCCAAGGGGCGGGGGGTGGAGATACGCAGTATTTT.

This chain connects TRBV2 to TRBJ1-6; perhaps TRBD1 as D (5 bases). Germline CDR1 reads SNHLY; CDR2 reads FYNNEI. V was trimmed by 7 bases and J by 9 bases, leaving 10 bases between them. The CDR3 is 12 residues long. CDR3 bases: TGTGCCAGCATGCGGGGCCTTTCACCCCTCCACTTT. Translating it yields CASMRGLSPLHF.

The CDR3 nucleotides are TGTGCCAGCAGGGGACAGGGTAAGCCCTATGGCTACACCTTC. It is translated as CASRGQGKPYGYTF. The chain combines TRBV13 with TRBJ1-2, with 9 bases identical to TRBD1. From germline, CDR1 is PRHDT and CDR2 FYEKMQ (reference sequence). V gave up 6 bases and J gave up 4 bases; unmatched junction bases: 6. The CDR3 extends over 14 amino acids.

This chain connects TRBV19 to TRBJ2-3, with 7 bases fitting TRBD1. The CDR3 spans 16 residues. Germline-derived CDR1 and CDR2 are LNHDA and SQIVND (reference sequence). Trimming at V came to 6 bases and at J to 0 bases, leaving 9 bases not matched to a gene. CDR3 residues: CASSRRGPSSTDTQYF. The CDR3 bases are TGTGCCAGTAGCAGAAGGGGGCCCTCTAGCACAGATACGCAGTATTTT.

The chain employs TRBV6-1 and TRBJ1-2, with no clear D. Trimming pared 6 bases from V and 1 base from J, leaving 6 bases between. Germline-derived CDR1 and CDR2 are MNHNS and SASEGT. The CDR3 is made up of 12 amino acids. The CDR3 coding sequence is TGTGCCAGCAGCTCGTTTAACTATGGCTACACCTTC. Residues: CASSSFNYGYTF.

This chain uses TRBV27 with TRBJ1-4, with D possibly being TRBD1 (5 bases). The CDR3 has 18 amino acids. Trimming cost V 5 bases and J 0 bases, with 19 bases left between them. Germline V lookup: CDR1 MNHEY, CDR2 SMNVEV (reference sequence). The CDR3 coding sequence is TGTGCCAGCAGTCTGGGACTCTCGGACCCTCCAACTAATGAAAAACTGTTTTTT. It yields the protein CASSLGLSDPPTNEKLFF.

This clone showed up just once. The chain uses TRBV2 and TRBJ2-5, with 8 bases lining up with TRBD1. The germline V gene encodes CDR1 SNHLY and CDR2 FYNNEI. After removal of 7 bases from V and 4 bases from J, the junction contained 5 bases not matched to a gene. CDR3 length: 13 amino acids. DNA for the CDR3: TGTGCCAGCAAGACAGGGGCGGTAGAGACCCAGTACTTC. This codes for CASKTGAVETQYF.

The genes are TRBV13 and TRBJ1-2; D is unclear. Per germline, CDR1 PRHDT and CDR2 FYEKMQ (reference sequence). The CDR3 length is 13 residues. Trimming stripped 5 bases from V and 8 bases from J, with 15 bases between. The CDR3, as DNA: TGTGCCAGCAGCCCCCCGGTCTCGAGAGGCTACACCTTC. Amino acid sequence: CASSPPVSRGYTF.